The TCR beta chain under discussion was sequenced for a study of radiation and T cells in renal cell carcinoma. Worth noting for this clone: As yet, its antigen is unknown.

Data came from immunoSEQ multiplex PCR; TCRdb stores just in-frame clones and leaves some out. The sample includes tens of thousands of clones, roughly 85% of them seen just once. The germline gives CDR1 MDHEN, CDR2 SYDVKM. V was cut by 6 bases and J by 10 bases, with 15 bases left in between. CDR3 length: 13 residues. As for time point: blood 4 weeks post-SBRT, at nephrectomy. Specified treatment: 15 Gy SBRT to primary tumor, nephrectomy 4 weeks later. Study outcomes and limitations: From baseline, blood top tumor clonotypes peaked at 2 weeks post-radiation.

The sample here was blood, taken from a patient whose treatment included radiotherapy and nephrectomy. The gene calls are TRBV28 and TRBJ1-4; no clear D. This sequence was found in an older woman with renal cell carcinoma. The CDR3 coding sequence is TGTGCCAGCAGCCGGGCCCCCAGTTTAAAACTGTTTTTT. This sequence encodes CASSRAPSLKLFF.